The 7 T cell receptor beta chains below were found in one sample sequenced in a study of shared clonotypes between healthy human individuals. Sequenced by immunoSEQ multiplex PCR; TCRdb stores in-frame clones only, minus some. The sample has millions of clones; approximately 93% are singletons. Sequencing was carried out using naive CD4+ T cells from PBMCs. Subset specified: CD45RA+ positively selected. Receptors originate from a man younger than 30 in good health. Some clones in this sample may be carry-over from other donors' samples.

The chain employs TRBV6-5 and TRBJ2-7; 9 positions match TRBD2. V was pared by 8 bases and J by 1 base, with 6 bases of the junction left unmatched. There are 14 residues in the CDR3. The V gene's germline CDR1 is MNHEY and CDR2 SVGAGI. The CDR3 protein is CASHSSGRSYEQYF. The CDR3 nucleotides read TGTGCCAGCCATTCAAGCGGGAGGTCCTACGAGCAGTACTTC.

The rearrangement joins TRBV28 to TRBJ1-2; 7 bases line up with TRBD1. J lost 2 bases, V lost 10 bases, and 4 bases had no gene match. The germline V gene encodes CDR1 MDHEN and CDR2 SYDVKM. The CDR3 loop spans 12 amino acids. The DNA for the CDR3 is TGTGCCACACGGGACAGAAACTATGGCTACACCTTC. Encoded protein: CATRDRNYGYTF.

This chain connects TRBV7-2 to TRBJ2-5; unclear D gene. The V gene lost 1 base and the J gene lost 5 bases, with 11 bases spanning the gap. The germline CDR1 and CDR2 sequences are SGHTA and FQGNSA. The CDR3 runs to 14 residues. The CDR3 DNA sequence: TGTGCCAGCAGCTTAGTGGGCGGATCGGAGACCCAGTACTTC. Protein product: CASSLVGGSETQYF.

This clone appeared once. The chain has TRBV14 and TRBJ1-1; D gene ambiguous. The length of the CDR3 is 15 residues. Trimming left V 3 bases short and J 1 base short, with 12 bases between. Germline V lookup: CDR1 SGHDN, CDR2 FVKESK. CDR3 nucleotide sequence: TGTGCCAGCAGCCAGGGCGCCCCCCGGAACACTGAAGCTTTCTTT. Its translation is CASSQGAPRNTEAFF.

The chain is built from TRBV4-1 and TRBJ1-3; 7 nucleotides match TRBD1. V trimming: 3 bases; J trimming: 2 bases; junction bases outside the gene matches: 10. CDR1 and CDR2 (germline): MGHRA, YSYEKL. The CDR3 spans 17 residues. The CDR3 bases are TGCGCCAGCAGCCACTCAGGGGGAAGAGGGACTGGAAACACCATATATTTT. This gives the protein CASSHSGGRGTGNTIYF.

V and J are TRBV6-5 and TRBJ2-2, with 7 bases aligning to TRBD2. CDR1 is MNHEY and CDR2 is SVGAGI in the germline V gene. V shed 3 bases, J shed 8 bases, and the junction held 9 bases outside the gene matches. The length of the CDR3 is 15 residues. DNA of the CDR3: TGTGCCAGCAGTTATCTGCGGGAGCCGGGAGGGGAGCTGTTTTTT. Translation gives CASSYLREPGGELFF.

The rearrangement joins TRBV27 to TRBJ2-5; 8 nucleotides agree with TRBD1. The germline V gene has CDR1 MNHEY and CDR2 SMNVEV (reference sequence). The CDR3 spans 13 residues. The trim removed 6 bases at V and 4 bases at J, leaving 4 bases unmatched. This CDR3 reads CASRARGPETQYF. The CDR3 bases are TGTGCCAGCAGGGCCAGGGGGCCAGAGACCCAGTACTTC.